The 10 T cell receptor beta chains below were found in one sample sequenced in a study of blood T cell repertoires in COVID-19. Profiling relied on immunoSEQ multiplex PCR, and the TCRdb table lists in-frame clones only, not all of them. Of fewer than 85,000 clones listed, around 72% are singletons. Sample: peripheral blood. These receptors were collected from a human donor with acute or convalescent COVID-19. The donor label of this sample is uncertain.

The chain employs TRBV3-1 (or the pseudogene TRBV3-2) and TRBJ1-1; TRBD1 matches at 9 bases. The V segment lost 3 bases and the J segment 6 bases; nucleotides outside the gene matches: 8. Germline V gene lookup returns CDR1 LGHDT and CDR2 YNNKEL (reference sequence). This CDR3 comprises 15 residues. CDR3 sequence: CASSQAGQGMAEAFF. The CDR3 bases are TGTGCCAGCAGCCAGGCCGGACAGGGGATGGCTGAAGCTTTCTTT.

The table lists this clone with a count of one. The chain couples TRBV6-1 to TRBJ1-5; the D is unclear. The CDR3 runs to 12 residues. Per the germline V gene, CDR1 is MNHNS and CDR2 is SASEGT. Trimming left V 5 bases short and J 10 bases short, with 12 bases between. The CDR3 DNA reads TGTGCCAGCAGTTCGCAGGTTGATCCCCAGCATTTT. Its protein product is CASSSQVDPQHF.

The gene calls are TRBV18 and TRBJ1-4; weak D call: TRBD1 (5 bases). The V gene's germline CDR1 is KGHSH and CDR2 LQKENI. V lost 4 bases and J 7 bases, leaving 10 bases between the germline ends. The length of the CDR3 is 13 residues. CDR3: CASSRTGGEKLFF. The CDR3 nucleotides read TGTGCCAGCTCACGGACCGGGGGTGAAAAACTGTTTTTT.

As DNA, the CDR3 is TGTGCCAGCAGCCAACAGGGGGCGGGTGAAAAACTGTTTTTT. This translates into CASSQQGAGEKLFF. V is TRBV3-1 (or the pseudogene TRBV3-2) and J is TRBJ1-4; 8 positions agree with TRBD1. V lost 2 bases to trimming and J lost 7 bases; unmatched junction nucleotides: 3. The germline gives CDR1 LGHDT, CDR2 YNNKEL (reference sequence). This CDR3 comprises 14 residues.

The CDR3 DNA follows: TGTGCCATCAGTTATGGCTTCGGGGACAATCAGCCCCAGCATTTT. This gives the protein CAISYGFGDNQPQHF. V and J are TRBV10-3 and TRBJ1-5; no firm D call. V lost 5 bases and J lost 3, with 14 bases in between. Germline CDR1 is ENHRY and CDR2 is SYGVKD. The CDR3 covers 15 residues.

The gene calls are TRBV28 and TRBJ2-5; 9 bases line up with TRBD1. The V and J ends lost 5 bases and 2 bases, in that order; junction bases with no gene match: 9. Germline CDR1 is MDHEN and CDR2 is SYDVKM. The CDR3 totals 16 residues. The CDR3 sequence: CASSGIGTGKQETQYF. Here the CDR3 DNA reads TGTGCCAGCAGTGGGATAGGGACAGGGAAACAAGAGACCCAGTACTTC. The full variable domain, its missing parts supplied by reference TRBV28 and TRBJ2-5, is DVKVTQSSRYLVKRTGEKVFLECVQDMDHENMFWYRQDPGLGLRLIYFSYDVKMKEKGDIPEGYSVSREKKERFSLILESASTNQTSMYLCASSGIGTGKQETQYFGPGTRLLVL.

This chain uses TRBV11-2 with TRBJ2-4, with 9 bases matching TRBD2. V shed 3 bases, J shed 13 bases, and the junction held 7 bases outside the gene matches. Germline CDR1 SGHAT, CDR2 FQNNGV. The CDR3 is made up of 13 amino acids. In nucleotides, the CDR3 is TGTGCCAGCAGCTTCTCGGCGGGAGGGCCGCAGTACTTC. It encodes CASSFSAGGPQYF.

The chain is built from TRBV10-2 and TRBJ2-1; 12 bases agree with TRBD2. Germline V lookup: CDR1 WSHSY, CDR2 SAAADI. V was clipped by 6 bases and J by 0 bases; unmatched bases: 0. CDR3 length: 15 residues. CDR3 DNA sequence: TGCGCCAGCAGGACTAGCGGGGGCTCCTACAATGAGCAGTTCTTC. The encoded protein is CASRTSGGSYNEQFF.

This clone was seen a few times. V gene TRBV4-3 combines with J gene TRBJ1-2, with D tentatively TRBD1 (5 bases). This CDR3 is 15 amino acids long. Germline V gene sequence: CDR1 LGHNA, CDR2 YSLEER. V lost 2 bases, J lost 3 bases, and 13 bases lay in between. As DNA, the CDR3 is TGCGCCAGCAGCCAACAACCTTCGGGGGACTATGGCTACACCTTC. This sequence encodes CASSQQPSGDYGYTF.

This rearrangement joins TRBV7-8 to TRBJ1-1; the D gene is possibly TRBD1 (5 bases). CDR3 length: 13 residues. V lost 6 bases and J 4 bases, leaving 12 bases between the germline ends. Germline V CDR1 and CDR2: SGHVS, FQNEAQ. CDR3 protein: CASRTEDRTEAFF. The CDR3 DNA is TGTGCCAGCAGGACAGAGGATCGCACTGAAGCTTTCTTT. Supplemented by reference TRBV7-8 and TRBJ1-1, the full variable domain reads GAGVSQSPRYKVAKRGQDVALRCDPISGHVSLFWYQQALGQGPEFLTYFQNEAQLDKSGLPSDRFFAERPEGSVSTLKIQRTQQEDSAVYLCASRTEDRTEAFFGQGTRLTVV.